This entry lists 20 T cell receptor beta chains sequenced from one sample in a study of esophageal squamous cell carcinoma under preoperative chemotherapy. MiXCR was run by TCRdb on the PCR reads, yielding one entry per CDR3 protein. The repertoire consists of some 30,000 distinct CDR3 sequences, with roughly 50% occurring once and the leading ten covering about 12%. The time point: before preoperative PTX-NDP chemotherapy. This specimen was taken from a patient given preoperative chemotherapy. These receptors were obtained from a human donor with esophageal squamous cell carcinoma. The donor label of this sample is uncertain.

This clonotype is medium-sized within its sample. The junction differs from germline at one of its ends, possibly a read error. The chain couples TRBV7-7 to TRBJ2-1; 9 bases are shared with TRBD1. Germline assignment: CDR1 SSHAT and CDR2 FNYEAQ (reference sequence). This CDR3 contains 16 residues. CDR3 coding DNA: TGTGCTAGCAGCTTAGGGACAGGGAGCTCCTACAATGAGCAGTTCTTC. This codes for CASSLGTGSSYNEQFF.

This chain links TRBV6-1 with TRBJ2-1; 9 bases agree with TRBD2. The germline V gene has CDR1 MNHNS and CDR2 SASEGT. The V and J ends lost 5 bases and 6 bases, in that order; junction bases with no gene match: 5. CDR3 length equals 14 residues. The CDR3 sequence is CASSRREGPNEQFF. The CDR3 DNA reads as TGTGCCAGCAGTCGGCGGGAGGGCCCCAATGAGCAGTTCTTC.

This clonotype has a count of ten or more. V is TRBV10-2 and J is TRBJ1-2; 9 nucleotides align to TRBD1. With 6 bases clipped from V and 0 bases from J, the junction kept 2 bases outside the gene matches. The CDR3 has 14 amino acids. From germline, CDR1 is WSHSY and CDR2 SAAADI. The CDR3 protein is CASRTGGANYGYTF. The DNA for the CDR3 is TGCGCCAGCAGGACAGGGGGAGCTAACTATGGCTACACCTTC.

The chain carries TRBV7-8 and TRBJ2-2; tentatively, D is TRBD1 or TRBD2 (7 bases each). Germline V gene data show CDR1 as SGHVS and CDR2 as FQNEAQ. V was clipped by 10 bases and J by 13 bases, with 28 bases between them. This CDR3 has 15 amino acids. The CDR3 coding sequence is TGTGCCATGAGCGCCCAGGGGGGGGACACCGAGACGCTGTTTTTT. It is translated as CAMSAQGGDTETLFF.

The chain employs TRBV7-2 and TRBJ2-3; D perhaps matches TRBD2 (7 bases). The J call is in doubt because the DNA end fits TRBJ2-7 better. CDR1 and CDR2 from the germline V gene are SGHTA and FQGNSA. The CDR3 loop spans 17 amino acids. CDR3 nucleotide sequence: TGTGCCAGCAGCGTGGGGAGGGGGGGACGTGGGCCAGATACGCAGTACTTC. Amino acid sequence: CASSVGRGGRGPDTQYF.

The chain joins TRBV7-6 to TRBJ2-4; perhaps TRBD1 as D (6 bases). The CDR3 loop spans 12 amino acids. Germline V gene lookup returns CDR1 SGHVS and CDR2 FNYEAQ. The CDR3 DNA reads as TGTGTCGGCGGCTTAGACCAAGGGGGTCAGTACTTC. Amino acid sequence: CVGGLDQGGQYF.

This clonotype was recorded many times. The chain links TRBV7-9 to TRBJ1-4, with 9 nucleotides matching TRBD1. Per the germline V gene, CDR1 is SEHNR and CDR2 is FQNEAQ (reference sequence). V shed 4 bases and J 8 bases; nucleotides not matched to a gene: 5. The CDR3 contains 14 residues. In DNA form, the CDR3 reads TGTGCCAGCAGCTCGGGACAGGGTGGAGAAAAACTGTTTTTT. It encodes CASSSGQGGEKLFF. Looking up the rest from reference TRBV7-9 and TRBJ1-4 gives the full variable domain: DTGVSQNPRHKITKRGQNVTFRCDPISEHNRLYWYRQTLGQGPEFLTYFQNEAQLEKSRLLSDRFSAERPKGSFSTLEIQRTEQGDSAMYLCASSSGQGGEKLFFGSGTQLSVL.

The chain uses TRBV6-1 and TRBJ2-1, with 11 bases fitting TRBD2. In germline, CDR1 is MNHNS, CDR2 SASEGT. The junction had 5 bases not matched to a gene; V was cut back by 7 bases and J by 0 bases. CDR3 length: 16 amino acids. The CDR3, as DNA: TGTGCCAGCATTGGGACTAGCGGCCTCTCCTACAATGAGCAGTTCTTC. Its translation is CASIGTSGLSYNEQFF.

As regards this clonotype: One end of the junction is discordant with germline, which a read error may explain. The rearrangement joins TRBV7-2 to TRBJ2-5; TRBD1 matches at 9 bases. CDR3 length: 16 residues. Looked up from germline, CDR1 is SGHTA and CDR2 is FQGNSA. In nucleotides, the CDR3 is TGTGTCAGCGGGCGACAGGGGGGCCGTGACCCAGATACCCAGTACTTC. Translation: CVSGRQGGRDPDTQYF.

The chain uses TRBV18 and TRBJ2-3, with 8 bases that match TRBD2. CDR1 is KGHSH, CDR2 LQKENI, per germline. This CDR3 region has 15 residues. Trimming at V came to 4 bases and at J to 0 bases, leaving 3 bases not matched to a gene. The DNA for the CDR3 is TGTGCCAGCTCACTAGCGGGGTCTAGCACAGATACGCAGTATTTT. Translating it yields CASSLAGSSTDTQYF.

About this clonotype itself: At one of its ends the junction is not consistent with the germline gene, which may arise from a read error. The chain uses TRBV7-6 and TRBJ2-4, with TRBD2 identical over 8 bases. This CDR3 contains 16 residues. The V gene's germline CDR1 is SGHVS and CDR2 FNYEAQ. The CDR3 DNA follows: TGTGCCAGCAGCTTCTCGGGGGGGTGGGGCAAAGACACGCAGTACTTT. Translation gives CASSFSGGWGKDTQYF.

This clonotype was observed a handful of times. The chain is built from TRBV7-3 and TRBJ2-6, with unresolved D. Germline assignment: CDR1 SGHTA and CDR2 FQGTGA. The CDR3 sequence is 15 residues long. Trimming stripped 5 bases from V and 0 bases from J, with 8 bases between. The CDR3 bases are TGTGCCAGCAGCCTGGAAAGCTCTGGGGCCAACGTCCTGACTTTC. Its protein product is CASSLESSGANVLTF.

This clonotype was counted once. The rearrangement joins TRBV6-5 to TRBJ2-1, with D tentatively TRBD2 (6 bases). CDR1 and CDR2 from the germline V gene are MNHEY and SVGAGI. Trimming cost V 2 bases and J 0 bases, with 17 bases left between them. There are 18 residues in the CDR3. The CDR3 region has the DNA TGTGCCAGCAGTTACGCTAGCGAGAGAGGAAGCTCCTACAATGAGCAGTTCTTC. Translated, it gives CASSYASERGSSYNEQFF.

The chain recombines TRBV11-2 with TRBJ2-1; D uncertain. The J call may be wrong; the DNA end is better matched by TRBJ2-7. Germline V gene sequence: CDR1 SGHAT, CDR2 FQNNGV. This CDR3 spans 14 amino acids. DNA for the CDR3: TGTGCCAGCAGCTTAAATGTCCCTAGGGATGAGCAGTACTTC. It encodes CASSLNVPRDEQYF.

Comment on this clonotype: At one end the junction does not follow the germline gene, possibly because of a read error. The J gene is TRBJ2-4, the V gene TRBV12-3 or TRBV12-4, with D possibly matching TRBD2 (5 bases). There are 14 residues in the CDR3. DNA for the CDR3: TGTGGCAGCACGAGGGTGCTAGACAAAAATACGCAGTACTTC. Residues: CGSTRVLDKNTQYF.

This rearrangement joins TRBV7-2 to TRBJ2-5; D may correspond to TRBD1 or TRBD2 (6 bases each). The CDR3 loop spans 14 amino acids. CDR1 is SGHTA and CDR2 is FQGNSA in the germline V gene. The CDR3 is CAGIGGGAEETQYF. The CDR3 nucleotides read TGTGCGGGGATCGGGGGCGGGGCAGAAGAGACCCAGTACTTC.

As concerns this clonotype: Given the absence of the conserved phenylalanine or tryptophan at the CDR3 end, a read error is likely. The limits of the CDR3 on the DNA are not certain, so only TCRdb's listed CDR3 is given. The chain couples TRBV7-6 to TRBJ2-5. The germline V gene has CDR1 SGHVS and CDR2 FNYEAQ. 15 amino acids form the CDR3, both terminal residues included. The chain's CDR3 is CASSLGGGTQETQFL.

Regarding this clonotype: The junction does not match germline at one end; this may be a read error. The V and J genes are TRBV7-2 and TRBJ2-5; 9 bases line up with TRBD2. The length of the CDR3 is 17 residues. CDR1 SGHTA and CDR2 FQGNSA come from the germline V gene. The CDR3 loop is CASSPGGGGGGRETQYF. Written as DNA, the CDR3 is TGTGCCAGCAGTCCGGGGGGCGGGGGGGGGGGGCGGGAGACCCAGTATTTC.

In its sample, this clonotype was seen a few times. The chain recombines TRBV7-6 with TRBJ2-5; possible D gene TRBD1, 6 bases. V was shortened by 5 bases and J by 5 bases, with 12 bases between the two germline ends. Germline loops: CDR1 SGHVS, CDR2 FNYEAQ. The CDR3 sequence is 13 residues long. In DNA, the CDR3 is TGTGCCAGCAGCATCGGACAGTTGGAGACCCAGTACTTC. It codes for CASSIGQLETQYF.

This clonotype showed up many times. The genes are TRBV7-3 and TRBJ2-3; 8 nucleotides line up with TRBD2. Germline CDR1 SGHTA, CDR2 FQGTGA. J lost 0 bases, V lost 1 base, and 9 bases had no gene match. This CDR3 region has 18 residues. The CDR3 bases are TGTGCCAGCAGCTTAAAACGAGCGGGGGTTACTAGCACAGATACGCAGTATTTT. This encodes CASSLKRAGVTSTDTQYF.